The sequence of this T cell receptor beta chain was determined in a study of blood T cells in healthy people across ages. This clonotype was seen a few times. Antigen unknown. This CDR3 is 16 amino acids long. Germline V gene sequence: CDR1 LGHNA, CDR2 YNFKEQ. Trimming shortened V by 0 bases and J by 7 bases, and 13 bases separated the two germline ends. Using a J-beta primer mix together with a sample-barcoded 5' primer, a second PCR was run for 7 to 11 cycles. Every cDNA molecule carried a tag from a template-switch adaptor bearing 12 random nucleotides. MiXCR, applied by TCRdb to the 5' RACE reads, yields one record per CDR3 protein. The sample shows about 1,500,000 distinct CDR3 sequences, about 43% of them seen only once. Regarding the study as a whole: With age, beta diversity per million T cells declined roughly linearly, significantly by roughly 40.

Researchers collected about 9.6 milliliters of peripheral blood from every single donor. This receptor was obtained from a woman in her late teens or twenties in good health. This chain connects TRBV4-2 to TRBJ1-6; possible D gene TRBD1, 5 bases. The specimen was blood. The CDR3 loop is CASSQDLQGGNSPLHF. In nucleotides, the CDR3 is TGTGCCAGCAGCCAAGACCTCCAGGGAGGGAATTCACCCCTCCACTTT.